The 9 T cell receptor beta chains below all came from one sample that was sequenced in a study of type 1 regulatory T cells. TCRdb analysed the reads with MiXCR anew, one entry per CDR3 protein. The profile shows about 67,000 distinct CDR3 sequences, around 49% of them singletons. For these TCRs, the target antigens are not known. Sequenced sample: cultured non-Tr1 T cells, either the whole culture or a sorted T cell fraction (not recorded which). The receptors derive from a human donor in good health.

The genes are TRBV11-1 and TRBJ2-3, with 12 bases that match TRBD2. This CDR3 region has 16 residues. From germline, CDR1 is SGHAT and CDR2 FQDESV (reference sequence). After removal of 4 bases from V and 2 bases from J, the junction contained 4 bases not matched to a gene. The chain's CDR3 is CASSSRLAGVTDTQYF. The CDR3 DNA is TGTGCCAGCAGCTCCAGACTAGCGGGGGTCACAGATACGCAGTATTTT.

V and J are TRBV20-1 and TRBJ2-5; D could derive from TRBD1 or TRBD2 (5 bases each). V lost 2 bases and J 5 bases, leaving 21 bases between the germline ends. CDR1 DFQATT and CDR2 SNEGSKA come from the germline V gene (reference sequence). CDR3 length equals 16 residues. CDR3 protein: CSARNSWGTDGETQYF. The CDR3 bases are TGCAGTGCTAGAAATTCCTGGGGGACCGACGGGGAGACCCAGTACTTC.

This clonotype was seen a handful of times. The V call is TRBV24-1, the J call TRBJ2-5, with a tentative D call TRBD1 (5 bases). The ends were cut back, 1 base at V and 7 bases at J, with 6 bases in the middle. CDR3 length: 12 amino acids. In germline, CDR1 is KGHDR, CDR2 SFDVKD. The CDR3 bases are TGTGCCACCAGTGATTTAACAGGGACCCAGTACTTC. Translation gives CATSDLTGTQYF.

The CDR3 region has the DNA TGTGCCAGCAGTCCGAACCGACAGAATTCACCCCTCCACTTT. This translates into CASSPNRQNSPLHF. This sequence joins TRBV2 and TRBJ1-6; weak D call: TRBD1 (5 bases). Germline V gives CDR1 SNHLY, CDR2 FYNNEI. The CDR3 consists of 14 residues. V shed 5 bases and J shed 7 bases, with 12 bases lying between them.

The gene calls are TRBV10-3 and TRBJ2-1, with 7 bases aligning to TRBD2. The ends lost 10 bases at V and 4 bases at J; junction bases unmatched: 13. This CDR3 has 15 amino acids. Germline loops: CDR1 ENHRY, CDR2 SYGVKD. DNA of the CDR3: TGTGCCACCGGGGGGATCGGGACTACATACAATGAGCAGTTCTTC. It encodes CATGGIGTTYNEQFF.

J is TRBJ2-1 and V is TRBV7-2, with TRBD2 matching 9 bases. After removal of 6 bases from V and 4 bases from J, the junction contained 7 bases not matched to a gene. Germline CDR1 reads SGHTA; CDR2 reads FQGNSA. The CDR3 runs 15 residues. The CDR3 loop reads CASSFSGGPYNEQFF. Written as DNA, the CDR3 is TGTGCCAGCAGTTTTAGCGGGGGACCGTACAATGAGCAGTTCTTC.

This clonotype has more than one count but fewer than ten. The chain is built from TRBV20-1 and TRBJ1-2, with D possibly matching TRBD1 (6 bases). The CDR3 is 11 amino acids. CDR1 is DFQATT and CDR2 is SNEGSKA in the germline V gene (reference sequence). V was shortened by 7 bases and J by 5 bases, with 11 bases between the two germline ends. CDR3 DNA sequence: TGCAGTGTCTACAGGGTGTATGGCTACACCTTC. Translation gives CSVYRVYGYTF.

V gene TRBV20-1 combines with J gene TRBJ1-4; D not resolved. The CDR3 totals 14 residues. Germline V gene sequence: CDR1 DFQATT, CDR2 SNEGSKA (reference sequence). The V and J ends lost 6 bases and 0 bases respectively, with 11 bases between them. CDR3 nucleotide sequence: TGCAGTGCCCGACGGGGAACAACTAATGAAAAACTGTTTTTT. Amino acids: CSARRGTTNEKLFF.

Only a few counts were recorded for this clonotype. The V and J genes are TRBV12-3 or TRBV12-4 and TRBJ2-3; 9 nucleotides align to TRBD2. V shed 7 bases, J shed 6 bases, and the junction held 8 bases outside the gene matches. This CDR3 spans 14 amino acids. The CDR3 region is CASNPGLASDTQYF. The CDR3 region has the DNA TGTGCCAGCAATCCGGGACTAGCTTCGGATACGCAGTATTTT.